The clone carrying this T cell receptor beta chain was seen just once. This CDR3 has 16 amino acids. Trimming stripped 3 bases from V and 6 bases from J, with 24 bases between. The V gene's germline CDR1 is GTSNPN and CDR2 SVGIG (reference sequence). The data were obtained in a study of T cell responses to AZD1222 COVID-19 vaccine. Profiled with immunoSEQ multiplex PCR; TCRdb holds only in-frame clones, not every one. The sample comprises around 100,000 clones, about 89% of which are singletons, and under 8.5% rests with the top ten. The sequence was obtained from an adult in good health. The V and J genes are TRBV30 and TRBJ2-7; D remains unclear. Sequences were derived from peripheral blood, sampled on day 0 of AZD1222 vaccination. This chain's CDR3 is CAWRPAERTLLGEQYF. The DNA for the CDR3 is TGTGCCTGGAGGCCAGCCGAACGGACCCTGTTGGGCGAGCAGTACTTC.